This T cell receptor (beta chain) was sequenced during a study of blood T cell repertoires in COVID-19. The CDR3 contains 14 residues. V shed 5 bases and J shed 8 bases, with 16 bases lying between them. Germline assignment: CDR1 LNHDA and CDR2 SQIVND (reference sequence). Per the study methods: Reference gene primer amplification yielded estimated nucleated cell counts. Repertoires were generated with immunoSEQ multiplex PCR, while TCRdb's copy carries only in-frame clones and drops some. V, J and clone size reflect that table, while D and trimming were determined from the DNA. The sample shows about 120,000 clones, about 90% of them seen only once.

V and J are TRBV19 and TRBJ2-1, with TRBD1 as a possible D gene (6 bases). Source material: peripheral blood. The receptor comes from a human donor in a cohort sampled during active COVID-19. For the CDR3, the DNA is TGTGCCAGTAGTGGAGGCAGGGGCGAGGATGAGCAGTTCTTC. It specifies CASSGGRGEDEQFF.